The 32 T cell receptor beta chains below come from one sample, sequenced in a study of cytomegalovirus exposure and HLA in healthy donors. Amplification used 60 Vbeta primers and 13 Jbeta primers. Clones were read by immunoSEQ multiplex PCR, and TCRdb kept only the in-frame ones, dropping some. This table has under 150,000 clones, 76% appearing once. Sample: PBMCs. All receptors derive from a man between 18 and 35 years old in good health and CMV-seronegative.

J is TRBJ1-4 and V is TRBV30, with D perhaps matching TRBD1 (5 bases). Germline CDR1 GTSNPN, CDR2 SVGIG (reference sequence). The germline V and J ends were trimmed by 0 bases and 0 bases, with 8 bases remaining between them. The CDR3 runs to 15 residues. The CDR3 DNA is TGTGCCTGGAGTGTACCAGGGTCAACTAATGAAAAACTGTTTTTT. It codes for CAWSVPGSTNEKLFF.

This rearrangement joins TRBV2 to TRBJ1-2, with D unclear. The V and J ends lost 3 bases and 2 bases respectively, with 7 bases between them. CDR1 is SNHLY, CDR2 FYNNEI, per germline. The CDR3 extends over 13 amino acids. The CDR3 DNA reads as TGTGCCAGCAGTGAGGGAGACAACTATGGCTACACCTTC. It specifies CASSEGDNYGYTF.

The CDR3 loop reads CASSFSGRANTGELFF. The CDR3 DNA is TGCGCCAGCAGCTTTAGCGGGAGGGCGAACACCGGGGAGCTGTTTTTT. V usage is TRBV5-1 and J usage is TRBJ2-2, with 11 bases matching TRBD2. CDR1 SGHRS and CDR2 YFSETQ come from the germline V gene. J was trimmed by 0 bases and V by 2 bases; bases with no gene match: 0. The CDR3 spans 16 residues.

V usage is TRBV30 and J usage is TRBJ2-3; D call uncertain. The CDR3 is made up of 13 amino acids. Trimming pared 1 base from V and 5 bases from J, leaving 10 bases between. Germline V gives CDR1 GTSNPN, CDR2 SVGIG (reference sequence). CDR3 DNA sequence: TGTGCCTGGAGTGCAGGTATGAAAGATACGCAGTATTTT. This sequence encodes CAWSAGMKDTQYF.

V usage is TRBV19 and J usage is TRBJ2-7; 7 bases map to TRBD1. CDR3 length: 15 residues. The trim removed 4 bases at V and 0 bases at J, leaving 6 bases unmatched. Germline CDR1 LNHDA, CDR2 SQIVND (reference sequence). CDR3 sequence reads: CASSTTTGVSYEQYF. CDR3 nucleotides: TGTGCCAGTAGTACGACCACAGGGGTCTCCTACGAGCAGTACTTC.

V usage is TRBV4-1 and J usage is TRBJ2-3; 9 bases agree with TRBD1. CDR3 length: 16 amino acids. V gave up 2 bases and J gave up 4 bases; unmatched junction bases: 7. From germline, CDR1 is MGHRA and CDR2 YSYEKL. The CDR3 sequence: CASSQLPGTGSDTQYF. The CDR3 DNA reads as TGCGCCAGCAGCCAACTCCCCGGGACAGGGTCAGATACGCAGTATTTT.

The chain is built from TRBV27 and TRBJ2-7; TRBD2 aligns across 7 bases. This CDR3 region has 14 residues. V gave up 3 bases and J gave up 4 bases; unmatched junction bases: 6. Looked up from germline, CDR1 is MNHEY and CDR2 is SMNVEV (reference sequence). The CDR3 here is CASSFAAGRYEQYF. The CDR3 nucleotides are TGTGCCAGCAGTTTTGCAGCGGGACGTTACGAGCAGTACTTC.

This clone was seen only once. The genes are TRBV18 and TRBJ1-2, with TRBD1 as a possible D gene (5 bases). CDR3 size: 14 residues. Germline CDR1 is KGHSH and CDR2 is LQKENI. V lost 1 base, J lost 3 bases, and 9 bases lay in between. CDR3 DNA sequence: TGTGCCAGCTCACCACTCAGGGAACACTATGGCTACACCTTC. Protein: CASSPLREHYGYTF.

Details on this clone: Other DNA sequences from this sample encode an identical CDR3 as well. The chain employs TRBV5-1 and TRBJ2-5, with D unclear. The CDR3 contains 11 residues. Germline CDR1 and CDR2: SGHRS and YFSETQ. The germline V and J ends were trimmed by 4 bases and 1 base, with 2 bases remaining between them. CDR3 sequence: CASSLQETQYF. The CDR3 DNA is TGCGCCAGCAGCCTCCAAGAGACCCAGTACTTC.

J is TRBJ2-5 and V is TRBV11-2; D gene unclear. V was trimmed by 1 base and J by 2 bases, leaving 8 bases between them. The CDR3 loop spans 14 amino acids. The V gene's germline CDR1 is SGHAT and CDR2 FQNNGV. Here the CDR3 reads CASSLAKPQETQYF. CDR3 nucleotide sequence: TGTGCCAGCAGCTTAGCCAAGCCACAAGAGACCCAGTACTTC.

The chain recombines TRBV2 with TRBJ2-3; 14 bases agree with TRBD2. V shed 9 bases, J shed 1 base, and the junction held 9 bases outside the gene matches. The CDR3 is 17 residues long. Germline V gene data show CDR1 as SNHLY and CDR2 as FYNNEI. The CDR3 DNA reads as TGTGCCAGGACTAGCGGGGGGGATGTGTATGGCACAGATACGCAGTATTTT. Its protein product is CARTSGGDVYGTDTQYF.

This clone has only a few counts. CDR3 in DNA: TGCGCCAGCAGCTTCCAGGGTAACTCCTACGAGCAGTACTTC. This translates into CASSFQGNSYEQYF. V and J are TRBV5-1 and TRBJ2-5; weak D call: TRBD1 (5 bases). The DNA end favors TRBJ2-7, so the J call may be wrong. Germline CDR1 SGHRS, CDR2 YFSETQ. The CDR3 totals 14 residues.

The chain combines TRBV7-3 with TRBJ2-1; TRBD2 matches 9 bases. The germline gives CDR1 SGHTA, CDR2 FQGTGA. The CDR3 is 16 residues long. The trim removed 0 bases at V and 4 bases at J, leaving 4 bases unmatched. CDR3 sequence reads: CASSLTGSGGYNEQFF. Written as DNA, the CDR3 is TGTGCCAGCAGCTTAACGGGTAGCGGGGGATACAATGAGCAGTTCTTC.

Worth noting for this clone: The same CDR3 arises from other DNA sequences in this sample as well. The rearrangement joins TRBV28 to TRBJ2-5, with 10 bases lining up with TRBD2. The CDR3 is 15 amino acids. Germline V gives CDR1 MDHEN, CDR2 SYDVKM. Trimming at V came to 1 base and at J to 2 bases, leaving 1 base not matched to a gene. CDR3 sequence reads: CASSLLAGGQETQYF. As DNA, the CDR3 is TGTGCCAGCAGTTTATTAGCGGGGGGTCAAGAGACCCAGTACTTC.

This sequence joins TRBV5-1 and TRBJ2-7; D is ambiguous. The CDR3 has 15 residues. CDR1 is SGHRS and CDR2 is YFSETQ in the germline V gene. The V gene lost 0 bases and the J gene lost 3 bases, with 13 bases spanning the gap. The CDR3 nucleotides read TGCGCCAGCAGCTTGGAGTGGGCAGAATACTACGAGCAGTACTTC. Encoded protein: CASSLEWAEYYEQYF.

The chain couples TRBV6-5 to TRBJ2-1; 8 bases are shared with TRBD2. The length of the CDR3 is 15 residues. Germline CDR1 MNHEY, CDR2 SVGAGI. With V trimmed by 7 bases and J by 4 bases, 9 bases remained unmatched. The CDR3 sequence: CASMDGGAGYNEQFF. For the CDR3, the DNA is TGTGCCAGCATGGACGGGGGGGCGGGATACAATGAGCAGTTCTTC.

The chain links TRBV7-9 to TRBJ2-3; 10 positions agree with TRBD1. CDR3 size: 13 residues. J was trimmed by 3 bases and V by 8 bases; bases with no gene match: 2. Germline CDR1 is SEHNR and CDR2 is FQNEAQ (reference sequence). In DNA, the CDR3 is TGTGCCAGCGGGACAGGGGTAACAGATACGCAGTATTTT. Translating it yields CASGTGVTDTQYF.

This chain's CDR3 is CATSSTGSSYNEQFF. The CDR3 DNA reads TGTGCCACCAGCAGTACAGGGAGTTCCTACAATGAGCAGTTCTTC. This chain joins TRBV15 and TRBJ2-1; tentative D call: TRBD1 (6 bases). Germline lookup yields CDR1 LNHNV and CDR2 YYDKDF (reference sequence). The CDR3 is 15 residues long. Trimming removed 3 bases from V and 1 base from J, with 10 bases in between.

The CDR3 DNA is TGTGCCAGCATGGGACAGGGAATCTCCTACGAGCAGTACTTC. Translation gives CASMGQGISYEQYF. This rearrangement joins TRBV27 to TRBJ2-7, with TRBD1 matching 9 bases. Germline assignment: CDR1 MNHEY and CDR2 SMNVEV (reference sequence). CDR3 length: 14 residues. V shed 7 bases, J shed 0 bases, and the junction held 4 bases outside the gene matches.

The chain carries TRBV5-1 and TRBJ2-1; TRBD2 matches 11 bases. The CDR3 is 18 amino acids. CDR1 is SGHRS and CDR2 is YFSETQ in the germline V gene. Unmatched junction bases numbered 8, after V lost 2 bases and J lost 1 base. DNA of the CDR3: TGCGCCAGCAGCTTCATTCCCCTAGCGGGAGGTTCCTACAATGAGCAGTTCTTC. Amino acid sequence: CASSFIPLAGGSYNEQFF.

This clone was counted a few times. The J gene is TRBJ1-4, the V gene TRBV7-9; D might be TRBD1 (6 bases). The CDR3 length is 16 residues. Germline-derived CDR1 and CDR2 are SEHNR and FQNEAQ (reference sequence). The germline V and J ends were trimmed by 5 bases and 12 bases, with 25 bases remaining between them. The CDR3 sequence: CASSPLGRQVQVELFF. The DNA for the CDR3 is TGTGCCAGCAGCCCTTTGGGGAGACAGGTCCAAGTAGAACTGTTTTTT.

The rearrangement joins TRBV7-9 to TRBJ2-5; 8 positions match TRBD1. Trimming at V came to 4 bases and at J to 2 bases, leaving 3 bases not matched to a gene. Germline V gene lookup returns CDR1 SEHNR and CDR2 FQNEAQ (reference sequence). The CDR3 length is 14 residues. The CDR3 loop is CASSSYRGQETQYF. The DNA of the CDR3 is TGTGCCAGCAGCTCGTACAGGGGGCAAGAGACCCAGTACTTC.

The V and J genes are TRBV15 and TRBJ1-3, with 10 positions matching TRBD1. V lost 4 bases and J lost 2; bases outside the gene matches: 2. The germline gives CDR1 LNHNV, CDR2 YYDKDF (reference sequence). The CDR3 has 15 amino acids. The CDR3 bases are TGTGCCACCAGCACAGACAGGGGGCCTGGAAACACCATATATTTT. Residues: CATSTDRGPGNTIYF.

This chain joins TRBV6-5 and TRBJ1-1; D uncertain. Looked up from germline, CDR1 is MNHEY and CDR2 is SVGAGI. The CDR3 loop spans 13 amino acids. Deletions cut 2 bases from V and 8 bases from J, with 12 bases between. CDR3 bases: TGTGCCAGCAGTTACCGGGAGGCGGGGGAAGCTTTCTTT. Its translation is CASSYREAGEAFF.

This chain joins TRBV5-4 and TRBJ1-2, with D perhaps TRBD1 (6 bases). CDR3 length: 13 amino acids. The V and J ends lost 4 bases and 5 bases respectively, with 12 bases between them. Germline CDR1 is SGHNT and CDR2 is YYREEE (reference sequence). The CDR3 DNA sequence: TGTGCCAGCAGCGTGGACAGTCTTTATGGCTACACCTTC. Its protein product is CASSVDSLYGYTF.

V and J are TRBV6-5 and TRBJ2-3; possibly TRBD2 for D (5 bases). CDR1 is MNHEY and CDR2 is SVGAGI in the germline V gene. Trimming removed 0 bases from V and 4 bases from J, with 14 bases in between. This CDR3 region has 16 residues. The CDR3 here is CASSYSGVGGPDTQYF. In DNA, the CDR3 is TGTGCCAGCAGTTACTCGGGAGTTGGTGGTCCAGATACGCAGTATTTT.

The V gene is TRBV30, the J gene TRBJ2-2; D perhaps matches TRBD2 (6 bases). The ends were cut back, 4 bases at V and 4 bases at J, with 13 bases in the middle. This CDR3 region has 14 residues. The V gene's germline CDR1 is GTSNPN and CDR2 SVGIG (reference sequence). Here the CDR3 DNA reads TGTGCCTGGAAGGGGCCCGGGGGCACCGGGGAGCTGTTTTTT. Translated, it gives CAWKGPGGTGELFF. Using reference TRBV30 and TRBJ2-2 for the parts outside the CDR3, the full variable domain is SQTIHQWPATLVQPVGSPLSLECTVEGTSNPNLYWYRQAAGRGLQLLFYSVGIGQISSEVPQNLSASRPQDRQFILSSKKLLLSDSGFYLCAWKGPGGTGELFFGEGSRLTVL.

The chain joins TRBV19 to TRBJ1-5; a weak D match, TRBD1 (6 bases). The CDR3 is made up of 14 amino acids. Germline V gene data show CDR1 as LNHDA and CDR2 as SQIVND (reference sequence). V shed 1 base and J shed 6 bases, with 10 bases lying between them. The CDR3 DNA reads TGTGCCAGTAGTATAGCTGGACAGACTCAGCCCCAGCATTTT. It yields the protein CASSIAGQTQPQHF.

This clone appeared a few times. The rearrangement links TRBV10-3 to TRBJ1-1; D is uncertain. Germline lookup yields CDR1 ENHRY and CDR2 SYGVKD. The V and J ends lost 3 bases and 6 bases respectively, with 8 bases between them. This CDR3 has 12 residues. This CDR3 is CAISDRDPEAFF. The CDR3, as DNA: TGTGCCATCAGTGACCGCGATCCTGAAGCTTTCTTT.

This rearrangement joins TRBV27 to TRBJ1-4; D is perhaps TRBD1 (6 bases). Looked up from germline, CDR1 is MNHEY and CDR2 is SMNVEV (reference sequence). There are 14 residues in the CDR3. V gave up 4 bases and J gave up 4 bases, with 10 bases separating them. The CDR3 nucleotides are TGTGCCAGCAGTTCCGGACAGTTTAATGAAAAACTGTTTTTT. Its translation: CASSSGQFNEKLFF.

The V gene is TRBV10-2, the J gene TRBJ2-7; TRBD1 matches at 10 bases. The CDR3 sequence is 15 residues long. The V gene end was trimmed by 6 bases and the J gene end by 1 base; junction bases not matched to a gene: 6. Germline V gene sequence: CDR1 WSHSY, CDR2 SAAADI. DNA of the CDR3: TGCGCCAGCAGCGCCGGGACAGGGGCATCCTACGAGCAGTACTTC. It translates to CASSAGTGASYEQYF.

J is TRBJ2-7 and V is TRBV18; weak D call: TRBD1 (6 bases). Trimming took off 0 bases at V and 4 bases at J, with 7 bases between the two ends. This CDR3 is 13 amino acids long. The germline V gene has CDR1 KGHSH and CDR2 LQKENI. CDR3 DNA: TGTGCCAGCTCACCACCGACAGGTTACGAGCAGTACTTC. It encodes CASSPPTGYEQYF. Supplemented by reference TRBV18 and TRBJ2-7, the full variable domain reads NAGVMQNPRHLVRRRGQEARLRCSPMKGHSHVYWYRQLPEEGLKFMVYLQKENIIDESGMPKERFSAEFPKEGPSILRIQQVVRGDSAAYFCASSPPTGYEQYFGPGTRLTVT.